The 7 T cell receptor beta chains below all came from one sample that was sequenced in a study of blood T cell repertoires in COVID-19. Assay used: immunoSEQ multiplex PCR; TCRdb lists only in-frame clones, some missing. The repertoire holds about 200,000 clones, with 75% to 90% as singletons. Specimen: PBMCs or T cells enriched from blood (not recorded which). These receptors were collected from a man aged 40-50 years who had recovered from COVID-19.

This chain uses TRBV5-4 with TRBJ2-3; 10 bases are a match to TRBD1. This CDR3 has 16 amino acids. The V segment lost 4 bases and the J segment 5 bases; nucleotides outside the gene matches: 10. Germline-derived CDR1 and CDR2 are SGHNT and YYREEE (reference sequence). The CDR3 region has the DNA TGTGCCAGCAGCCCCGACAGGGGGCGGATTGGAGATACGCAGTATTTT. Translating gives CASSPDRGRIGDTQYF.

The rearrangement links TRBV6-5 to TRBJ2-2; 7 positions match TRBD2. The CDR3 sequence is 15 residues long. J lost 7 bases, V lost 6 bases, and 11 bases had no gene match. Germline V gene data show CDR1 as MNHEY and CDR2 as SVGAGI. The CDR3 reads CASRQSSGDGGELFF. The DNA for the CDR3 is TGTGCCAGCAGACAATCTAGCGGAGATGGCGGGGAGCTGTTTTTT.

V usage is TRBV9 and J usage is TRBJ2-1, with TRBD1 identical over 8 bases. Germline CDR1 is SGDLS and CDR2 is YYNGEE. The CDR3 is 17 amino acids. Trimming at V came to 0 bases and at J to 5 bases, leaving 10 bases not matched to a gene. The chain's CDR3 is CASSVGRDRRINNEQFF. DNA for the CDR3: TGTGCCAGCAGCGTAGGGAGGGACAGGCGTATTAACAATGAGCAGTTCTTC.

The V call is TRBV9, the J call TRBJ2-7; TRBD1 is a possible D gene (6 bases). CDR3 length: 15 residues. Germline V gene sequence: CDR1 SGDLS, CDR2 YYNGEE. Trimming took 2 bases from V and 2 from J, leaving 14 bases between them. DNA for the CDR3: TGTGCCAGCAGCGTGGGACATTCCATCGCCTACGAGCAGTACTTC. Its translation: CASSVGHSIAYEQYF. The entire variable domain, with the rest obtained from reference TRBV9 and TRBJ2-7, is as follows: DSGVTQTPKHLITATGQRVTLRCSPRSGDLSVYWYQQSLDQGLQFLIQYYNGEERAKGNILERFSAQQFPDLHSELNLSSLELGDSALYFCASSVGHSIAYEQYFGPGTRLTVT.

This clone was seen only once. The CDR3 here is CASSLERAGTDTQYF. CDR3 sequence (DNA): TGTGCCAGCAGCTTAGAGCGAGCGGGCACAGATACGCAGTATTTT. The chain couples TRBV7-2 to TRBJ2-3; weak D call: TRBD2 (5 bases). CDR3 length equals 15 residues. Germline loops: CDR1 SGHTA, CDR2 FQGNSA. V lost 1 base and J lost 1, with 9 bases in between.

This clone was seen a few times. The chain links TRBV27 to TRBJ1-1, with TRBD1 matching over 7 bases. V shed 5 bases, J shed 6 bases, and the junction held 18 bases outside the gene matches. This CDR3 is 17 amino acids long. Germline values: CDR1 MNHEY, CDR2 SMNVEV (reference sequence). DNA of the CDR3: TGTGCCAGCAGTCCTATAGCAAACGACAGGGTTGGAGCTGAAGCTTTCTTT. Translated, it gives CASSPIANDRVGAEAFF.

This chain uses TRBV6-5 with TRBJ1-5; D is perhaps TRBD1 (6 bases). In germline, CDR1 is MNHEY, CDR2 SVGAGI. This CDR3 is 13 amino acids long. The ends were cut back, 5 bases at V and 5 bases at J, with 10 bases in the middle. The chain's CDR3 is CASSKTGYQPQHF. As DNA, the CDR3 is TGTGCCAGCAGTAAGACAGGTTATCAGCCCCAGCATTTT.